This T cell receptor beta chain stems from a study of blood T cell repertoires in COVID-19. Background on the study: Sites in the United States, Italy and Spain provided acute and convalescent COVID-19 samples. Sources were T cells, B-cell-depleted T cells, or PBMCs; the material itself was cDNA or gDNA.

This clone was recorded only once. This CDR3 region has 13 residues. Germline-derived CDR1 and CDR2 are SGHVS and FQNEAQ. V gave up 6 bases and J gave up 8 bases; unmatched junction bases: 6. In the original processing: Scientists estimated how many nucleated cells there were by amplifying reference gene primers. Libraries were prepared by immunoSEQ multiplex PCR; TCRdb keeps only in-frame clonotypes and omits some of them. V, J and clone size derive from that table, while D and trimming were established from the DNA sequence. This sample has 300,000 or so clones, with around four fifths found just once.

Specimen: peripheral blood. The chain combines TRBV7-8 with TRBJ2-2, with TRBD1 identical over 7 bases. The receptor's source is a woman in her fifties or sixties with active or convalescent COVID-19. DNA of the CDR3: TGTGCCAGCAGTCGCTACAGGGGAGGGGAGCTGTTTTTT. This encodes CASSRYRGGELFF. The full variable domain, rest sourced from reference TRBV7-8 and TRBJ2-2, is GAGVSQSPRYKVAKRGQDVALRCDPISGHVSLFWYQQALGQGPEFLTYFQNEAQLDKSGLPSDRFFAERPEGSVSTLKIQRTQQEDSAVYLCASSRYRGGELFFGEGSRLTVL.